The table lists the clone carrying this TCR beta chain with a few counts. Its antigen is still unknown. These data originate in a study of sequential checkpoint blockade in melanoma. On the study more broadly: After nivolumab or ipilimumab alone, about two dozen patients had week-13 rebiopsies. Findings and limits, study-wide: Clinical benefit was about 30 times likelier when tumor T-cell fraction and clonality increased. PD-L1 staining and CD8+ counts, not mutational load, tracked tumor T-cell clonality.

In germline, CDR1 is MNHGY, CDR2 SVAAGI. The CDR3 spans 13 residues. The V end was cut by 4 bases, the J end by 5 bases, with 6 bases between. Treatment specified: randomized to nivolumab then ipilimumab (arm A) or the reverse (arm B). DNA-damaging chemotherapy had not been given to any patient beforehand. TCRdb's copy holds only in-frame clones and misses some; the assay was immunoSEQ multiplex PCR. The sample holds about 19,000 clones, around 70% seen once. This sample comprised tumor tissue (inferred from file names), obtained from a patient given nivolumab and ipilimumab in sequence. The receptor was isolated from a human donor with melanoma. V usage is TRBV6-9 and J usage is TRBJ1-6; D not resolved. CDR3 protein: CASSFTDNSPLHF. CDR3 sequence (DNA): TGTGCCAGCAGTTTCACAGATAATTCACCCCTCCACTTT.